These 29 T cell receptor beta chains originate from one sample sequenced in a study of STAT5B mutations in CD4+ large granular lymphocyte leukemia. Clones were sequenced by immunoSEQ multiplex PCR, and TCRdb holds only the in-frame ones, with some missing. The sample comprises about 30,000 clones, roughly 77% of which are singletons, and under 2.5% rests with the top ten. Sequenced sample: CD4+ T cells from blood buffy coats. The receptors stem from a human donor in good health.

The chain is built from TRBV6-4 and TRBJ1-1; 9 bases are a match to TRBD1. Germline CDR1 reads MRHNA; CDR2 reads SNTAGT. The CDR3 spans 16 residues. V dropped 6 bases and J dropped 5; count of bases not matched to a gene: 13. CDR3 DNA: TGTGCCAGCAGGGGACCTCCAGGACAGGGGAAAACTGAAGCTTTCTTT. Translating it yields CASRGPPGQGKTEAFF.

This chain links TRBV7-2 with TRBJ2-1; 7 bases match TRBD2. This CDR3 is 13 amino acids long. V lost 5 bases to trimming and J lost 9 bases; unmatched junction nucleotides: 7. Germline V gives CDR1 SGHTA, CDR2 FQGNSA. The CDR3 loop reads CASSPQWGGEQFF. The CDR3 DNA reads TGTGCCAGCAGCCCCCAGTGGGGGGGTGAGCAGTTCTTC.

The chain joins TRBV28 to TRBJ2-4; D is possibly TRBD1 (5 bases). Germline values: CDR1 MDHEN, CDR2 SYDVKM. The CDR3 is 16 residues long. V shed 4 bases and J shed 0 bases, with 13 bases lying between them. The CDR3 sequence: CASSSQGTLAKNIQYF. CDR3 in DNA: TGTGCCAGCAGTTCTCAGGGTACCCTAGCCAAAAACATTCAGTACTTC.

The rearrangement uses TRBV2 and TRBJ1-1; D is undetermined. This CDR3 has 14 amino acids. V dropped 6 bases and J dropped 1 base, with 12 bases sitting between them. Germline V gene lookup returns CDR1 SNHLY and CDR2 FYNNEI. The CDR3 DNA reads TGTGCCAGCAGAGCTAACTTTGGGAACACTGAAGCTTTCTTT. Translation gives CASRANFGNTEAFF.

The chain has TRBV18 and TRBJ1-2; D gene uncertain. Trimming removed 1 base at V and 0 bases at J, with 9 bases between. The germline V gene has CDR1 KGHSH and CDR2 LQKENI. This CDR3 is 15 amino acids long. For the CDR3, the DNA is TGTGCCAGCTCACCACTTCCGGACTCTAACTATGGCTACACCTTC. This encodes CASSPLPDSNYGYTF.

This clone turned up a few times. The chain has TRBV5-4 and TRBJ1-6; D possibly corresponds to TRBD1 (5 bases). The CDR3 totals 16 residues. Germline CDR1 is SGHNT and CDR2 is YYREEE (reference sequence). The ends were cut back, 3 bases at V and 9 bases at J, with 19 bases in the middle. CDR3 nucleotides: TGTGCCAGCAGCTCGGACGGGGGTAGAAGGGGTTCACCCCTCCACTTT. Protein sequence: CASSSDGGRRGSPLHF.

The chain has TRBV29-1 and TRBJ2-2, with a weak D call TRBD1 (5 bases). CDR3 length equals 15 residues. Germline V gives CDR1 SQVTM, CDR2 ANQGSEA. V was shortened by 6 bases and J by 0 bases, with 14 bases between the two germline ends. CDR3: CSVVAGPPNTGELFF. CDR3 DNA: TGCAGCGTCGTAGCAGGGCCCCCGAACACCGGGGAGCTGTTTTTT.

The chain couples TRBV19 to TRBJ2-7; TRBD1 or TRBD2 may be the D gene (5 bases each). The CDR3 is 14 residues long. Trimming removed 6 bases at V and 3 bases at J, with 15 bases between. Germline CDR1 LNHDA, CDR2 SQIVND (reference sequence). CDR3 DNA: TGTGCCAGTAGCCGAACCGGGACCCTCTACGAGCAGTACTTC. It specifies CASSRTGTLYEQYF.

This clone turned up a few times. The gene calls are TRBV6-1 and TRBJ2-7; no firm D call. The CDR3 is 15 amino acids. CDR1 is MNHNS, CDR2 SASEGT, per germline. Trimming took 1 base from V and 0 from J, leaving 10 bases between them. The CDR3 DNA follows: TGTGCCAGCAGTGAAGGCCGCTCGAGCTCCTACGAGCAGTACTTC. Protein product: CASSEGRSSSYEQYF.

This sequence joins TRBV23-1 and TRBJ2-3; D is uncertain. TRBV23-1 is an ORF, and what it does is uncertain. The CDR3 contains 12 residues. The ends were cut back, 7 bases at V and 5 bases at J, with 10 bases in the middle. The CDR3: CASTTHRDTQYF. The CDR3 nucleotides are TGCGCCAGCACCACACACCGAGATACGCAGTATTTT.

The CDR3 is CASSLWDGDNSPLHF. The CDR3 DNA follows: TGTGCCAGCAGCTTGTGGGACGGGGATAATTCACCCCTCCACTTT. V usage is TRBV5-6 and J usage is TRBJ1-6; tentative D call: TRBD1 (5 bases). Between the trimmed V and J ends, which lost 1 base and 5 bases, there was a span of 10 bases. Per germline, CDR1 SGHDT and CDR2 YYEEEE. The CDR3 length is 15 residues.

This sequence joins TRBV10-1 and TRBJ2-7; D possibly uses TRBD1 or TRBD2 (5 bases each). CDR3 length equals 16 residues. The germline V gene has CDR1 WNHNN and CDR2 SYGVQD (reference sequence). V was clipped by 2 bases and J by 2 bases, with 16 bases between them. The CDR3 coding sequence is TGCGCCAGCAGTGAGAGGGGTATGAGCGGCACCTACGAGCAGTACTTC. This encodes CASSERGMSGTYEQYF.

V gene TRBV28 combines with J gene TRBJ1-2; a weak D match, TRBD1 (5 bases). The CDR3 has 14 residues. The V gene's germline CDR1 is MDHEN and CDR2 SYDVKM. V lost 7 bases and J 4 bases, leaving 16 bases between the germline ends. The CDR3 bases are TGTGCCAGCAACAGGTACGGGAGGAGCTATGGCTACACCTTC. Its protein is CASNRYGRSYGYTF.

This clone was seen just once. CDR3 nucleotide sequence: TGTGCCAGCAGTCGGATGGTATTTTATGAGCAGTTCTTC. This sequence encodes CASSRMVFYEQFF. The V gene is TRBV27, the J gene TRBJ2-1; unclear D gene. CDR1 MNHEY and CDR2 SMNVEV come from the germline V gene (reference sequence). The CDR3 totals 13 residues. Trimming pared 5 bases from V and 8 bases from J, leaving 13 bases between.

The chain uses TRBV7-9 and TRBJ2-1; TRBD1 matches at 9 bases. This CDR3 region has 15 residues. The ends lost 3 bases at V and 4 bases at J; junction bases unmatched: 4. The germline CDR1 and CDR2 sequences are SEHNR and FQNEAQ (reference sequence). The CDR3 coding sequence is TGTGCCAGCAGCTTTACCGGGACAGGGTACAATGAGCAGTTCTTC. This translates into CASSFTGTGYNEQFF.

The V gene is TRBV2, the J gene TRBJ2-1; D might be TRBD2 (5 bases). Germline V gives CDR1 SNHLY, CDR2 FYNNEI. The germline V and J ends were trimmed by 4 bases and 12 bases, with 13 bases remaining between them. This CDR3 comprises 12 residues. The CDR3 DNA sequence: TGTGCCAGCAGTGCGGGAAAGCTGGGGCAGTTCTTC. Protein: CASSAGKLGQFF.

The V call is TRBV6-1, the J call TRBJ2-3; D ambiguous. Germline V gene data show CDR1 as MNHNS and CDR2 as SASEGT. V gave up 3 bases and J gave up 0 bases, with 10 bases separating them. The CDR3 loop spans 15 amino acids. CDR3 DNA: TGTGCCAGCAGTGAGAGGCCGCCAAGCACAGATACGCAGTATTTT. Translated: CASSERPPSTDTQYF.

This rearrangement joins TRBV2 to TRBJ1-4; D is unclear. The CDR3 runs 12 residues. CDR1 and CDR2 (germline): SNHLY, FYNNEI. V dropped 5 bases and J dropped 7 bases, with 8 bases sitting between them. CDR3 sequence: CASSFNGEKLFF. The CDR3, as DNA: TGTGCCAGCAGTTTCAATGGTGAAAAACTGTTTTTT.

This clone was seen a single time. The CDR3 is CASSSGSMNTEAFF. The CDR3 DNA follows: TGTGCCAGCAGCTCAGGGAGTATGAACACTGAAGCTTTCTTT. The gene calls are TRBV2 and TRBJ1-1, with D possibly matching TRBD1 (5 bases). This CDR3 has 14 amino acids. V was pared by 6 bases and J by 0 bases, with 11 bases between. Germline CDR1 and CDR2: SNHLY and FYNNEI. The variable domain in full, completed from reference TRBV2 and TRBJ1-1, reads EPEVTQTPSHQVTQMGQEVILRCVPISNHLYFYWYRQILGQKVEFLVSFYNNEISEKSEIFDDQFSVERPDGSNFTLKIRSTKLEDSAMYFCASSSGSMNTEAFFGQGTRLTVV.

This clone occurred once. The chain joins TRBV6-6 to TRBJ1-2; no clear D gene. The germline V gene encodes CDR1 MNHNY and CDR2 SVGAGI (reference sequence). CDR3 length: 15 amino acids. Trimming pared 2 bases from V and 5 bases from J, leaving 15 bases between. The CDR3 DNA sequence: TGTGCCAGCAGTTACCGCCGGGAGGCTGATTATGGCTACACCTTC. This sequence encodes CASSYRREADYGYTF.

This chain links TRBV19 with TRBJ2-7; 9 nucleotides match TRBD1. This CDR3 comprises 16 residues. Germline V gives CDR1 LNHDA, CDR2 SQIVND (reference sequence). Trimming removed 1 base from V and 5 bases from J; junction bases left unmatched: 9. CDR3 in amino acids: CASSIGPGTGSNEQYF. The CDR3 DNA reads TGTGCCAGTAGTATAGGCCCTGGGACAGGGTCCAACGAGCAGTACTTC.

The chain has TRBV7-9 and TRBJ2-2; D not resolved. CDR1 is SEHNR, CDR2 FQNEAQ, per germline (reference sequence). This CDR3 is built from 14 residues. V was trimmed by 4 bases and J by 3 bases, leaving 9 bases between them. The CDR3 nucleotides read TGTGCCAGCAGCTCCCGCCTGGACACCGGGGAGCTGTTTTTT. This sequence encodes CASSSRLDTGELFF.

The rearrangement uses TRBV9 and TRBJ2-1, with unresolved D. This CDR3 region has 15 residues. Trimming left V 0 bases short and J 7 bases short, with 14 bases between. The germline CDR1 and CDR2 sequences are SGDLS and YYNGEE. In DNA form, the CDR3 reads TGTGCCAGCAGCGTAGGATCGGCCCTAATTAATGAGCAGTTCTTC. Translation: CASSVGSALINEQFF.

In this sample, this clone turned up once. The J gene is TRBJ2-5, the V gene TRBV9, with D maybe TRBD2 (5 bases). V was trimmed by 0 bases and J by 6 bases, leaving 15 bases between them. The CDR3 extends over 15 amino acids. Looked up from germline, CDR1 is SGDLS and CDR2 is YYNGEE. The CDR3 region is CASSVGGPSAKTQYF. The CDR3 DNA sequence: TGTGCCAGCAGCGTAGGCGGGCCAAGCGCGAAGACCCAGTACTTC.

The chain has TRBV6-4 and TRBJ2-3, with 11 bases that match TRBD2. The CDR3 runs 14 residues. Germline CDR1 reads MRHNA; CDR2 reads SNTAGT. V shed 5 bases, J shed 3 bases, and the junction held 1 base outside the gene matches. CDR3 sequence (DNA): TGTGCCAGCAGTACTAGCGGGGGAACAGATACGCAGTATTTT. This gives the protein CASSTSGGTDTQYF.

A single count supports this clone. The J gene is TRBJ2-5, the V gene TRBV29-1; D call uncertain. CDR3 length equals 13 residues. Germline CDR1 is SQVTM and CDR2 is ANQGSEA. V lost 7 bases and J lost 4, with 16 bases in between. The CDR3 DNA is TGCAGCGCGGATTCGCAGGTGGGAGAGACCCAGTACTTC. Translation gives CSADSQVGETQYF. Looking up the rest from reference TRBV29-1 and TRBJ2-5 gives the full variable domain: SAVISQKPSRDICQRGTSLTIQCQVDSQVTMMFWYRQQPGQSLTLIATANQGSEATYESGFVIDKFPISRPNLTFSTLTVSNMSPEDSSIYLCSADSQVGETQYFGPGTRLLVL.

CDR3 nucleotide sequence: TGTGCCAGCAGTTACCGGGGACAGACCTATGGCTACACCTTC. This sequence encodes CASSYRGQTYGYTF. The chain links TRBV6-5 to TRBJ1-2, with 7 nucleotides matching TRBD1. This CDR3 region has 14 residues. Trimming at V came to 2 bases and at J to 4 bases, leaving 4 bases not matched to a gene. Per germline, CDR1 MNHEY and CDR2 SVGAGI.

J is TRBJ2-1 and V is TRBV19, with 10 bases aligning to TRBD1. This CDR3 spans 12 amino acids. V lost 10 bases to trimming and J lost 7 bases; unmatched junction nucleotides: 4. Germline V gene data show CDR1 as LNHDA and CDR2 as SQIVND (reference sequence). CDR3 sequence (DNA): TGTGCCACCCGACAGGGGGCAAATGAGCAGTTCTTC. This gives the protein CATRQGANEQFF.

The chain recombines TRBV28 with TRBJ1-5, with TRBD1 matching 9 bases. In germline, CDR1 is MDHEN, CDR2 SYDVKM. J gave up 11 bases and V 5 bases, and 4 bases lay outside the gene matches. This CDR3 region has 12 residues. This CDR3 reads CASSKGTGSQHF. The CDR3 DNA follows: TGTGCCAGCAGTAAGGGGACAGGGTCCCAGCATTTT.